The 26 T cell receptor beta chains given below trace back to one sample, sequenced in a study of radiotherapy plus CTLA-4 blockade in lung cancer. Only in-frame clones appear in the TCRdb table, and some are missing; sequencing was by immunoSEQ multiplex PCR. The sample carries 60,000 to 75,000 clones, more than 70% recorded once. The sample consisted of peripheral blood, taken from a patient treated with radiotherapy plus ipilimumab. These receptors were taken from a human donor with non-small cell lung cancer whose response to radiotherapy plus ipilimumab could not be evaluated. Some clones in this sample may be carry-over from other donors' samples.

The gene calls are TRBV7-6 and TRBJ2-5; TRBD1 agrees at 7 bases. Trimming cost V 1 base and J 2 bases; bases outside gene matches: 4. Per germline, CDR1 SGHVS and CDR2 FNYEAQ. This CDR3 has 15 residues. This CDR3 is CASSLETGDQETQYF. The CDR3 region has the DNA TGTGCCAGCAGCTTAGAAACAGGGGATCAAGAGACCCAGTACTTC.

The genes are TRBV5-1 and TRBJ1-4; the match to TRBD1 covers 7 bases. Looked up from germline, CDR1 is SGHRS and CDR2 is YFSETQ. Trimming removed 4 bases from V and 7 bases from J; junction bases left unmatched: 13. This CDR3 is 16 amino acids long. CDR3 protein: CASSATTGLRVEKLFF. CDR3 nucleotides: TGCGCCAGCAGCGCCACGACAGGGCTTAGGGTTGAAAAACTGTTTTTT.

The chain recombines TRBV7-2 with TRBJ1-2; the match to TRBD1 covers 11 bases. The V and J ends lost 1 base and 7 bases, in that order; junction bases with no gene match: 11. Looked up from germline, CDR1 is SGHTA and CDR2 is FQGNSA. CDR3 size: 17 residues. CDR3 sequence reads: CASSLGASGTGGFGYTF. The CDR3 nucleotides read TGTGCCAGCAGCTTAGGGGCCTCCGGGACAGGGGGATTTGGCTACACCTTC.

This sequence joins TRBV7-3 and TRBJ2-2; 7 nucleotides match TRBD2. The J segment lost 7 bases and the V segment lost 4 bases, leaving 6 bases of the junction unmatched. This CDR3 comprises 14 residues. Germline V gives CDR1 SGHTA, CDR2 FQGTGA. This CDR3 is CASSSNRGVGELFF. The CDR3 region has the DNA TGTGCCAGCAGCTCGAACCGGGGGGTCGGGGAGCTGTTTTTT.

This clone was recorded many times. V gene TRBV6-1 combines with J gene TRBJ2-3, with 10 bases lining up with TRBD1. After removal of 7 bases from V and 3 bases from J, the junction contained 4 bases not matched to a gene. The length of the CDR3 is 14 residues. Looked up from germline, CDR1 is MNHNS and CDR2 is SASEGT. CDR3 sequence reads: CASTRDRGTDTQYF. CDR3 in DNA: TGTGCCAGCACTAGGGACAGGGGAACAGATACGCAGTATTTT.

As DNA, the CDR3 is TGTGCCAGCAGCTTACAGGGGTACCACGAGCAGTACTTC. Residues: CASSLQGYHEQYF. This sequence joins TRBV9 and TRBJ2-5, with 7 bases that match TRBD1. TRBJ2-7 matches the DNA end more closely, so the J call is doubtful. The germline CDR1 and CDR2 sequences are SGDLS and YYNGEE. The length of the CDR3 is 13 residues.

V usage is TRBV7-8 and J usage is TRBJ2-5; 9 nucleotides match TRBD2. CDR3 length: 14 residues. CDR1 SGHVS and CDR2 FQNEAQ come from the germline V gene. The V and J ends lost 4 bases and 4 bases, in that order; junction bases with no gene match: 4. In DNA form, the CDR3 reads TGTGCCAGCAGCTACGGGACTAGCATAGAGACCCAGTACTTC. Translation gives CASSYGTSIETQYF.

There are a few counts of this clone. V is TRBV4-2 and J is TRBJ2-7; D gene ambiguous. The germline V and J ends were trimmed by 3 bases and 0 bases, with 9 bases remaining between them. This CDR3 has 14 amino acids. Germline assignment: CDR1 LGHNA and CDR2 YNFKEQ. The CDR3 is CASSQGFSSYEQYF. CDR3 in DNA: TGTGCCAGCAGCCAGGGCTTTAGCTCCTACGAGCAGTACTTC.

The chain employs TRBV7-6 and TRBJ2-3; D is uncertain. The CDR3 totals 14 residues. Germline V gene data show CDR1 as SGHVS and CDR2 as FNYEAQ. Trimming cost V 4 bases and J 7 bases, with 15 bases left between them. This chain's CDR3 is CASSSHLFQNTQYF. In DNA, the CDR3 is TGTGCCAGCAGCTCCCACCTTTTTCAGAATACGCAGTATTTT.

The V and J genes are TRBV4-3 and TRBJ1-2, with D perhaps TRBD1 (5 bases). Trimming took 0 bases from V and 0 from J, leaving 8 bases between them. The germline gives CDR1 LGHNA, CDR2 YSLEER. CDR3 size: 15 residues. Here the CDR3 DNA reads TGCGCCAGCAGCCAAGAATCGGGGGCTAACTATGGCTACACCTTC. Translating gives CASSQESGANYGYTF.

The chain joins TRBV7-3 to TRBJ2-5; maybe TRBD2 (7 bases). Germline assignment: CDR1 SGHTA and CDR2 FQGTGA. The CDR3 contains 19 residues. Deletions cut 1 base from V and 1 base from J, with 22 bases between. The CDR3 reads CASSLRGGRGGATQETQYF. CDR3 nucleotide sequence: TGTGCCAGCAGCTTAAGGGGAGGAAGAGGGGGGGCTACCCAAGAGACCCAGTACTTC.

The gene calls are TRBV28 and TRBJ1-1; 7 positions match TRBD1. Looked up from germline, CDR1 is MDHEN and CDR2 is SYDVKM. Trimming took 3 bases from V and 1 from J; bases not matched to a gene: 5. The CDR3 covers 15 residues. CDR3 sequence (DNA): TGTGCCAGCAGTTTTTCCGGGACAGAGAACACTGAAGCTTTCTTT. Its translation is CASSFSGTENTEAFF.

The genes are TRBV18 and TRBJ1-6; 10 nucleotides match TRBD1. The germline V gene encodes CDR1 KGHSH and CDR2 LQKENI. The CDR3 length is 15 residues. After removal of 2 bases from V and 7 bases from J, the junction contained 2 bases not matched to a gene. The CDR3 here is CASSPGQGGNSPLHF. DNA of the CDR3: TGTGCCAGCTCACCAGGACAGGGGGGGAATTCACCCCTCCACTTT.

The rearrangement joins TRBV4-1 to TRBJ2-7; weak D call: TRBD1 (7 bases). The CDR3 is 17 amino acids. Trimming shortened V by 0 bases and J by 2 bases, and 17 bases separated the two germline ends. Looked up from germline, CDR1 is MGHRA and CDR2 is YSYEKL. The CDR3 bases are TGCGCCAGCAGCCAAGATCAAGGGGGGACAGCACCCTACGAGCAGTACTTC. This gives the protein CASSQDQGGTAPYEQYF.

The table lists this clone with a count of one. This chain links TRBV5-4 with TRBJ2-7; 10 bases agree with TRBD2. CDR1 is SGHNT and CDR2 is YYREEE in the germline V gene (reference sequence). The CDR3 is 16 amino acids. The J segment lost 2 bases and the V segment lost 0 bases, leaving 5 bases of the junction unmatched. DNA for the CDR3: TGTGCCAGCAGCTTGGACCTAGCGGGGGCAGCCTACGAGCAGTACTTC. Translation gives CASSLDLAGAAYEQYF.

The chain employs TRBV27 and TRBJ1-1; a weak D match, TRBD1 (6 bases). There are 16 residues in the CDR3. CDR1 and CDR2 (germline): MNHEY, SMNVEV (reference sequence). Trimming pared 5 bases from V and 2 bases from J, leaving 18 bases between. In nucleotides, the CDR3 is TGTGCCAGCAGTCCCCTGTCCAGGGGATCCAACACTGAAGCTTTCTTT. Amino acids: CASSPLSRGSNTEAFF.

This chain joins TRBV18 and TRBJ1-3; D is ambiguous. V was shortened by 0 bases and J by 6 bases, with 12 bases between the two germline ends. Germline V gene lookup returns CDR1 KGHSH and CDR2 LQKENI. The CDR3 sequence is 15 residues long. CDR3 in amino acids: CASSPPGVLANTIYF. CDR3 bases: TGTGCCAGCTCACCACCCGGAGTTCTTGCAAACACCATATATTTT.

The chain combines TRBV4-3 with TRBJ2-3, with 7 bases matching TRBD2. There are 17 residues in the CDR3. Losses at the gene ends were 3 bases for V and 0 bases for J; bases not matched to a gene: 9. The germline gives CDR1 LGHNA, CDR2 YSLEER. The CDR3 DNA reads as TGCGCCAGCAGCCATGCCCCGGGGGGATCTAGCACAGATACGCAGTATTTT. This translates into CASSHAPGGSSTDTQYF.

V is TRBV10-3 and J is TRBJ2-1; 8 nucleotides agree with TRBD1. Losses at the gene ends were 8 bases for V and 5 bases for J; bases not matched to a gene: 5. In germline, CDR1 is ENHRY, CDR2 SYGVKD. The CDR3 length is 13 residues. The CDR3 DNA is TGTGCCATCGCCCGGGGACAGGACAATGAGCAGTTCTTC. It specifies CAIARGQDNEQFF.

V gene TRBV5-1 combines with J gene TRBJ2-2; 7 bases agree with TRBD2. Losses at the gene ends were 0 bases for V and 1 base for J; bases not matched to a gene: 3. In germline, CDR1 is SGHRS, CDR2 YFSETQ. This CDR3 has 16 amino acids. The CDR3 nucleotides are TGCGCCAGCAGCTTGGATCCGGGGGGGAACACCGGGGAGCTGTTTTTT. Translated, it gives CASSLDPGGNTGELFF.

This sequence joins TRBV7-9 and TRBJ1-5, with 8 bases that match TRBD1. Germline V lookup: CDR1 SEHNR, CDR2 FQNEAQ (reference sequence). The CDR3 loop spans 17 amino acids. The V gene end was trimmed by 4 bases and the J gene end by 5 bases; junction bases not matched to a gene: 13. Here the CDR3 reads CASSWSGGTGRDQPQHF. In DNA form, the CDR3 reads TGTGCCAGCAGCTGGTCCGGGGGGACAGGCCGAGATCAGCCCCAGCATTTT.

CDR3: CASSYGQGGGYEQYF. CDR3 sequence (DNA): TGTGCCAGCAGTTACGGACAGGGGGGAGGCTACGAGCAGTACTTC. V gene TRBV6-5 combines with J gene TRBJ2-7, with 10 bases identical to TRBD1. V lost 2 bases and J lost 3; bases outside the gene matches: 4. The CDR3 spans 15 residues. Germline assignment: CDR1 MNHEY and CDR2 SVGAGI.

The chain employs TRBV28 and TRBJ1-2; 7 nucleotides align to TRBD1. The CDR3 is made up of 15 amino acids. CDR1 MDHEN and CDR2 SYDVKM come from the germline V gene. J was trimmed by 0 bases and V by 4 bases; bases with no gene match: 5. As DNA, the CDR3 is TGTGCCAGCAGTTCAACAGGACAGGCTAACTATGGCTACACCTTC. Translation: CASSSTGQANYGYTF.

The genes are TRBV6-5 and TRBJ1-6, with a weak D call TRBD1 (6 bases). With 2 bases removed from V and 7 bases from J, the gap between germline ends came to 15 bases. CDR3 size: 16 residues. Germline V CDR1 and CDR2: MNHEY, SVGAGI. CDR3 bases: TGTGCCAGCAGTTACGAAGCAGGGGCGAGGAATTCACCCCTCCACTTT. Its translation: CASSYEAGARNSPLHF.

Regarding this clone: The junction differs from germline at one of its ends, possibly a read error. CDR3 sequence: CASSAPEGRTF. In DNA form, the CDR3 reads TGTGCCAGCAGCGCCCCCGAGGGCCGGACCTTT. V gene TRBV9 combines with J gene TRBJ1-6, with no clear D. The CDR3 consists of 11 residues. Germline values: CDR1 SGDLS, CDR2 YYNGEE. Together with reference TRBV9 and TRBJ1-6, the CDR3 gives the full variable domain: DSGVTQTPKHLITATGQRVTLRCSPRSGDLSVYWYQQSLDQGLQFLIQYYNGEERAKGNILERFSAQQFPDLHSELNLSSLELGDSALYFCASSAPEGRTFGNGTRLTVT.

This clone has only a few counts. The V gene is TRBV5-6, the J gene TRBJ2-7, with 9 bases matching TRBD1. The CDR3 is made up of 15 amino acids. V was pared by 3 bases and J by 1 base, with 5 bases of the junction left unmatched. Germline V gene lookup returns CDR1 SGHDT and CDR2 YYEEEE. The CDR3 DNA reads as TGTGCCAGCAGCTACGGGACAGGGTTATCCTACGAGCAGTACTTC. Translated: CASSYGTGLSYEQYF.